This T cell receptor (beta chain) stems from a study of cytomegalovirus exposure and HLA in healthy donors (dated by TCRdb to 2016 to 2017). Turning to the overall study: According to an earlier analysis of a few hundred of the donors, 150 million to 200 million T cells yielded some 110 million unique TCR beta sequences and around 280 Gb of sequence data. An earlier analysis of several hundred of the donors applied high-throughput TCR beta sequencing to assess whether each TCR beta V gene segment acted as functional or pseudogenic. The number of typed donors differed by locus: roughly 629-630 for A, B, C, DRB1 and DQB1; approximately 520 for DQA1; over 600 for DPA1; and 400 to 480 for DPB1. Rather than drawing on any new phenotypic data, the later analysis identified candidate immune exposures from TCR beta sequences and the way those sequences occurred across donors. A later analysis re-analyzed previously published TCR beta repertoires from about 730 donors and added high-resolution HLA genotyping to study TCR occurrence patterns. Class I and class II HLA loci were covered by the typing at four-digit resolution. Along with the roughly 700-subject first cohort, a separate validation cohort of more than 90 different subjects was used. Of the roughly 400 genotyped donors, approximately 82% fell in the genetic ancestry cluster associated with self-reported Caucasian donors. On average, 235,054 unique TCR beta nucleotide sequences were sequenced per donor among more than 350 genotyped donors of the cohort, with 15% to 20% of those sequences being non-productive. Donor age, sex, ethnicity and CMV serostatus were compiled together with the repertoire data. Genome-wide SNP genotypes for about 65% of the roughly 700 donors were used in a later genetic analysis, which treated that subset as a discovery cohort. The T cell repertoires of 700 or so subjects were profiled by immunosequencing and related to cytomegalovirus serostatus. About five DR-DQ haplotypes were treated as single units for association and clustering because of strong linkage in the cohort. The study combined high-throughput TCR immunosequencing, statistical association of individual TCRs with disease status, and machine learning to predict cytomegalovirus infection status. The study was designed to test whether signatures of past pathogen exposure could be identified by cataloging public T cell receptors. Approximately 310 gigabases of sequencing data and around 87 million unique TCR sequences were included in an early release covering several hundred HLA-typed donors. Every discovery cohort repertoire had been produced on one sequencing platform.

The investigation overall reported the following: While some public TCRs were present in many individuals, most TCR sequences turned up only very rarely across donors. In a later analysis, the rate of TCR association differed among HLA loci, with DRB1 alleles having the most associated TCRs and HLA-C alleles having the fewest. Because some donors lacked HLA typing at each locus, the association tests relied only on the typed subset. The presence/absence analyses assumed that sequencing depth was roughly uniform across donors, and that assumption may not be true. In a later analysis, several top co-occurrence clusters were reported to appear linked to parvovirus B19, influenza, CMV and Epstein-Barr virus. Some IMGT-functional V segments, including TRBV6-2 and TRBV6-3, could not be distinguished by the 87-base-pair reads and were therefore excluded. In a later genetic analysis, a missense DCLRE1C variant was associated with V-gene and J-gene trimming of TCR beta chains, and the association was replicated in an independent cohort. Immune exposure information for the cohort was limited to CMV serostatus. The cohort was sequenced for TCR beta chains only, and without alpha or paired-chain data the features that could be detected were limited. A cluster of highly shared sequence variants was judged likely to be a technical artifact of the sequencing pipeline. Specific HLA alleles were associated with 15,000 to 20,000 TCR beta sequences at a false discovery rate of 0.05 in a later analysis. In both the original and validation cohorts, the classifier was reported to diagnose cytomegalovirus status with high specificity and sensitivity. In vitro tests confirmed that three of the cytomegalovirus-associated TCR beta chains recognize cytomegalovirus antigens. When HLA alleles, especially DR and DQ, strongly co-occurred, TCR associations were difficult to assign to individual alleles. Linkage disequilibrium might explain the correlated functional status among segregating V segments, but an unknown experimental factor could not be excluded. A later analysis found that most CMV-associated TCR beta chains appeared HLA-restricted, with HLA associations seemingly driven largely by CMV exposure. In a later analysis, HLA-associated TCR beta chains showed more clonal expansion and lower generation probabilities than non-associated chains that were equally common. According to the authors, the approach could potentially be generalized to other disease states and immunological phenotypes. The earlier analysis of 450 to 700 of the donors excluded 15 to 20 rarely observed V segments, including chromosome 9 orphons, because counts were too low. Broadly in line with IMGT annotations, most TCR beta V segments showed up in productive rearrangements about 90% or about 30% of the time in an earlier analysis of 450 to 600 of the donors. Compared with the roughly 670-donor mean, donors in an Asian-associated ancestry cluster had fewer N-insertions in productive TCRs, according to a later genetic analysis. A further reported finding was that TCR beta sequences accurately predicted the HLA-A and HLA-B alleles for most subjects in the first cohort. The study listed approximately 150 TCR beta chains as associated with cytomegalovirus.

Libraries were constructed by the immunoSEQ multiplex PCR assay. The multiplex PCR relied on a mix of 60 forward primers for TCR Vbeta segments and 13 reverse primers for TCR Jbeta segments. The CDR3 region of rearranged TCR beta genes was amplified from genomic DNA by a multiplex PCR assay. The Illumina HiSeq System was used to sequence the amplified TCR beta libraries as 87-base-pair reads. The original methods were these. In a later analysis, 77 million or so unique TCR beta chains were counted across the roughly 610 repertoires, and around 10 million of these chains were shared by at least two donors. Raw reads were error-corrected and collapsed into unique sequences by a nearest-neighbor algorithm in which closely related sequences were merged to remove PCR and sequencing errors. To assign V, D and J gene segments, CDR3 sequences were aligned to IMGT reference sequences. For a sequence to be retained, at least a six-nucleotide match to both a V gene segment and a J gene segment was required. Rearrangements were called productive when the CDR3 lacked stop codons and stayed in frame with V and J; all others were non-productive. CDR3 was defined according to IMGT convention as the region running from the second conserved V-encoded cysteine to the conserved J-encoded phenylalanine. Sequences without an unambiguous match to a single V gene segment were excluded from the earlier analysis of about 630 of the donors. In an earlier analysis of several hundred of the donors, a V segment was called functional when productive rearrangements were above 56.7%, and segregating when the standard deviation between donors exceeded 5%. To diagnose cytomegalovirus status from the catalog of TCR beta chain sequences, a statistical classification framework was built. In a later analysis, TCR nucleotide sequences were compared against IMGT/GENE-DB human TR gene sequences so that V and J genes could be assigned. A later analysis assigned CDR3 sequences and most-parsimonious VDJ recombination scenarios with the TCRdist pipeline. In a later analysis, every TCR beta chain was defined by the combination of its CDR3 amino acid sequence and its V-gene family, and reads without a unique V-gene family were dropped. In a later analysis, nearly 600 highly shared, low-generation-probability nucleotide sequences were removed to address suspected cross-contamination and a sequencing artifact. In a later analysis, a clonal expansion index was calculated for each public chain from normalized within-repertoire ranks of inferred template counts. In a later analysis, generation probabilities were computed with a VDJ recombination model fitted to out-of-frame rearrangements, and the resulting probabilities were checked against IGoR. In a later analysis, hypergeometric tests were used to score TCR-TCR, TCR-HLA and TCR-CMV co-occurrence, with a repertoire-size bias correction applied to TCR pairs. False discovery rates were estimated in a later analysis by permuting HLA or CMV assignments 20 times. In a later analysis, co-occurring TCRs were grouped using DBSCAN, with TCRdist sequence similarity added in when clustering inside HLA-allele-positive subsets. Co-occurrence clustering excluded repertoires with fewer than 30,000 or more than 120,000 public chains, plus five with anomalous nucleotide sharing. TCRdb retrieved this table from immuneACCESS and kept in-frame rearrangements only. Not all clones are present; in checked studies, unresolved V genes account for under half, and no reason is known for the remainder. That table is the source of V, J and clone size, and D and trimming were worked out from the DNA. The sample table contains 160,000 or so clones; only one count was recorded for approximately 80% of them. Roughly 1.3% of the sample is in the top ten clones.

The germline V gene (reference sequence) supplies CDR1 LNHDA and CDR2 SQIVND. Taken from cysteine to phenylalanine, the CDR3 has 19 residues. Kept here is only the CDR3 DNA, which spans 57 bases and is read in frame from base 1. Regarding this clone: What this receptor recognizes is not known. No base qualities exist here, and no much larger clone lies one base off it.

The cohort consisted of hundreds of healthy bone marrow donors. Cohort members were all nominally healthy when sampled, although unrecorded immune exposures were likely present. The donor tested CMV seronegative and was one of the 352 seronegative cohort members. Each donor provided a peripheral blood sample, and peripheral blood mononuclear cells were used for TCR beta sequencing. The Qiagen DNeasy Blood Extraction Kit was used to extract genomic DNA from the blood cell samples. Here the chain combines TRBV19 and TRBJ2-5, with 9 middle bases fitting TRBD1. The end of the DNA is better explained by TRBJ2-7, so the J call may be wrong. The TCR originated in a young man in good health and CMV-seronegative. Sequenced sample: PBMCs. The nucleotide sequence is given as TGTGCCAGTAGACAGCCAGCCGGGACAGGGCCCTCGGGGGGCTACGAGCAGTACTTC. Its translation is CASRQPAGTGPSGGYEQYF.